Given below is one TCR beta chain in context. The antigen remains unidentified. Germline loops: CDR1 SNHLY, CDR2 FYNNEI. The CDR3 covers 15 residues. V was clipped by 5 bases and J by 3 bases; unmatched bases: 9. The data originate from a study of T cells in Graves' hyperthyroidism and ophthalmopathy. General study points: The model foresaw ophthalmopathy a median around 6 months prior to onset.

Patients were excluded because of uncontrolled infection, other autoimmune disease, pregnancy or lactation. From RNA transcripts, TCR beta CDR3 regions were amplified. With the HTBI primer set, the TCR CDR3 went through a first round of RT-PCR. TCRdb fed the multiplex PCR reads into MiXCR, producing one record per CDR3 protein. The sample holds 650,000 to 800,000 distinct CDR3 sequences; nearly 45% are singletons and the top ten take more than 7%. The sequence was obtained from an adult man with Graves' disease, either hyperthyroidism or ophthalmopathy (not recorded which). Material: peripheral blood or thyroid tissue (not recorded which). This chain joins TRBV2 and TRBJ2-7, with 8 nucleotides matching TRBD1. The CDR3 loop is CASSYGQGDYYEQYF. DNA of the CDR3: TGTGCCAGCAGTTACGGACAGGGAGATTACTACGAGCAGTACTTC.